This entry concerns a single T cell receptor beta chain. Its antigen remains unidentified. There were TCR beta CDR3 regions amplified from RNA transcripts. First-round RT-PCR targeting the TCR CDR3 was performed with the HTBI primer set. TCRdb itself ran the multiplex PCR reads through MiXCR, one entry per CDR3 protein. The sample includes fewer than 350,000 distinct CDR3 sequences, about 18% seen only once; the top ten take under 55%. V gave up 4 bases and J gave up 4 bases; unmatched junction bases: 9. Germline lookup yields CDR1 SEHNR and CDR2 FQNEAQ (reference sequence). The CDR3 contains 18 residues. These data are taken from a study of T cells in Graves' hyperthyroidism and ophthalmopathy. Across the study: Blood was drawn when the patient was first diagnosed and still untreated.

Study results and caveats: Among thyroid clonotypes expanded above 0.001, most also appeared in blood. Model predictions of ophthalmopathy came a median approximately seven months before onset. From stable hyperthyroidism, ophthalmopathy was separated by a 13 V-J model.

The TCR comes from a woman between 45 and 65 years old with Graves' hyperthyroidism. The specimen sequenced was blood. This rearrangement joins TRBV7-9 to TRBJ2-6; TRBD1 agrees at 11 bases. CDR3 sequence reads: CASSSGQGALRGANVLTF. The DNA of the CDR3 is TGTGCCAGCAGCTCAGGACAGGGGGCGCTGAGGGGGGCCAACGTCCTGACTTTC.